Below are 29 T cell receptor beta chains sequenced from a single sample in a study of vaccination effects on CD4 cells after COVID-19. For these TCRs, the target antigens are not known. TCRdb's table, derived via immunoSEQ multiplex PCR, lists solely in-frame clones and lacks some. The table includes about 76,000 clones, 77% detected once. CD4+ T cell isolation took place after 10 days of culture. Source: CD4+ T cells from PBMCs cultured without peptide, taken before COVID-19 vaccination. These receptors were collected from a human donor who received a COVID-19 vaccine.

This clone was observed a handful of times. The chain is built from TRBV30 and TRBJ2-2, with a tentative D call TRBD2 (7 bases). Trimming took 3 bases from V and 6 from J, leaving 17 bases between them. The germline CDR1 and CDR2 sequences are GTSNPN and SVGIG (reference sequence). CDR3 size: 15 residues. For the CDR3, the DNA is TGTGCCTGGAGGTCTGCGGGGGAGGGGGCCGGGGAGCTGTTTTTT. Its translation is CAWRSAGEGAGELFF.

This clone was counted a few times. The chain joins TRBV24-1 to TRBJ1-6; no clear D gene. The germline V gene has CDR1 KGHDR and CDR2 SFDVKD. The V and J ends lost 4 bases and 13 bases respectively, with 16 bases between them. The CDR3 covers 14 residues. This chain's CDR3 is CATSEPKTLGPLHF. The CDR3 region has the DNA TGTGCCACCAGTGAACCCAAGACCCTTGGGCCCCTCCACTTT.

V gene TRBV7-2 combines with J gene TRBJ2-1, with D unclear. There are 13 residues in the CDR3. Germline CDR1 reads SGHTA; CDR2 reads FQGNSA. Deletions cut 3 bases from V and 7 bases from J, with 10 bases between. DNA of the CDR3: TGTGCCAGCAGCTTTACATTTGGGAATGAGCAGTTCTTC. Translated, it gives CASSFTFGNEQFF.

The chain uses TRBV6-6 and TRBJ2-3; weak D call: TRBD1 (6 bases). Trimming took 5 bases from V and 0 from J, leaving 9 bases between them. This CDR3 is 14 amino acids long. CDR1 and CDR2 (germline): MNHNY, SVGAGI (reference sequence). The CDR3, as DNA: TGTGCCAGCAGTGACGGACAGAGCACAGATACGCAGTATTTT. Translated, it gives CASSDGQSTDTQYF.

V is TRBV6-1 and J is TRBJ2-7; D perhaps matches TRBD2 (5 bases). Per germline, CDR1 MNHNS and CDR2 SASEGT. The CDR3 extends over 13 amino acids. Trimming took off 3 bases at V and 4 bases at J, with 10 bases between the two ends. The CDR3 spells CASSDIRGYEQYV. Here the CDR3 DNA reads TGTGCCAGCAGTGACATCCGAGGGTACGAGCAGTACGTC.

The V gene is TRBV5-8, the J gene TRBJ1-5, with D possibly being TRBD1 (6 bases). Deletions cut 4 bases from V and 5 bases from J, with 16 bases between. Germline V lookup: CDR1 SGHTS, CDR2 YDEGEE. The CDR3 length is 15 residues. DNA for the CDR3: TGTGCCAGCAGCCTCAGGGGAAGCTGGTATCAGCCCCAGCATTTT. Protein product: CASSLRGSWYQPQHF.

This sequence joins TRBV6-6 and TRBJ1-2; D is uncertain. Trimming removed 5 bases from V and 4 bases from J, with 17 bases in between. The CDR3 spans 15 residues. Per germline, CDR1 MNHNY and CDR2 SVGAGI (reference sequence). The CDR3 DNA is TGTGCCAGCAGTAAAACCCAGGAATCCTTCTATGGCTACACCTTC. It encodes CASSKTQESFYGYTF.

This clone appeared a few times. This chain uses TRBV28 with TRBJ1-5; D is ambiguous. The CDR3 has 14 residues. In germline, CDR1 is MDHEN, CDR2 SYDVKM. V lost 5 bases and J lost 3, with 11 bases in between. The CDR3 spells CASSKALLNQPQHF. CDR3 sequence (DNA): TGTGCCAGCAGTAAGGCCCTTCTCAATCAGCCCCAGCATTTT.

The V call is TRBV3-1 (or the pseudogene TRBV3-2), the J call TRBJ1-6, with unresolved D. Germline CDR1 reads LGHDT; CDR2 reads YNNKEL (reference sequence). V lost 1 base and J 6 bases, leaving 10 bases between the germline ends. This CDR3 is 15 amino acids long. CDR3 DNA: TGTGCCAGCAGCCAAGTCCACTCCAGTAATTCACCCCTCCACTTT. Translated: CASSQVHSSNSPLHF.

The rearrangement uses TRBV19 and TRBJ2-2; 13 nucleotides line up with TRBD2. Germline CDR1 LNHDA, CDR2 SQIVND (reference sequence). V lost 5 bases, J lost 4 bases, and 4 bases stayed unmatched. This CDR3 contains 16 residues. The CDR3 DNA sequence: TGTGCCAGTAGTCTCACTAGCGGGGGGGCCACCGGGGAGCTGTTTTTT. Translation: CASSLTSGGATGELFF.

This clone came up a few times. V is TRBV10-3 and J is TRBJ2-5; TRBD1 matches at 9 bases. This CDR3 comprises 14 residues. Losses at the gene ends were 8 bases for V and 0 bases for J; bases not matched to a gene: 4. In germline, CDR1 is ENHRY, CDR2 SYGVKD. CDR3 sequence reads: CAIGRTGDQETQYF. CDR3 sequence (DNA): TGTGCCATCGGAAGGACAGGGGACCAAGAGACCCAGTACTTC.

This chain links TRBV30 with TRBJ1-5; D is unresolved. The CDR3 loop spans 12 amino acids. V was shortened by 8 bases and J by 0 bases, with 8 bases between the two germline ends. Germline CDR1 GTSNPN, CDR2 SVGIG (reference sequence). The CDR3 bases are TGTGCCACCGGTTATAGCAATCAGCCCCAGCATTTT. It is translated as CATGYSNQPQHF.

J is TRBJ1-5 and V is TRBV19; D call uncertain. V lost 5 bases, J lost 4 bases, and 12 bases lay in between. Germline V gives CDR1 LNHDA, CDR2 SQIVND (reference sequence). The CDR3 has 14 amino acids. The CDR3 bases are TGTGCCAGTAGTCCCGGAGAGCGAAATCAGCCCCAGCATTTT. Its translation is CASSPGERNQPQHF. The variable domain in full, with the rest retrieved from reference TRBV19 and TRBJ1-5, is DGGITQSPKYLFRKEGQNVTLSCEQNLNHDAMYWYRQDPGQGLRLIYYSQIVNDFQKGDIAEGYSVSREKKESFPLTVTSAQKNPTAFYLCASSPGERNQPQHFGDGTRLSIL.

This chain connects TRBV7-2 to TRBJ2-3; D gene uncertain. Between the trimmed V and J ends, which lost 2 bases and 8 bases, there was a span of 11 bases. The CDR3 spans 13 residues. The germline V gene has CDR1 SGHTA and CDR2 FQGNSA. The CDR3 here is CASSLKWGTTQYF. The CDR3 DNA sequence: TGTGCCAGCAGCTTAAAATGGGGAACTACGCAGTATTTT.

The rearrangement uses TRBV30 and TRBJ2-3; 10 bases line up with TRBD1. This CDR3 is built from 16 residues. The V gene end was trimmed by 1 base and the J gene end by 4 bases; junction bases not matched to a gene: 8. Germline-derived CDR1 and CDR2 are GTSNPN and SVGIG (reference sequence). CDR3: CAWSAQGQGVPDTQYF. CDR3 sequence (DNA): TGTGCCTGGAGTGCACAAGGACAGGGGGTGCCAGATACGCAGTATTTT.

The chain has TRBV9 and TRBJ2-5, with D perhaps TRBD2 (5 bases). Between the trimmed V and J ends, which lost 4 bases and 0 bases, there was a span of 10 bases. Looked up from germline, CDR1 is SGDLS and CDR2 is YYNGEE. The CDR3 runs to 14 residues. In DNA, the CDR3 is TGTGCCAGCAGCCTTAGCGAGCACCAAGAGACCCAGTACTTC. Translated, it gives CASSLSEHQETQYF.

The rearrangement uses TRBV12-3 or TRBV12-4 and TRBJ1-1; TRBD1 might be the D (6 bases). Trimming removed 6 bases from V and 5 bases from J, with 13 bases in between. This CDR3 comprises 13 residues. The CDR3 nucleotides read TGTGCCAGCAGCCGGACCCAGGGGACTGAAGCTTTCTTT. Translation: CASSRTQGTEAFF.

The V gene is TRBV5-1, the J gene TRBJ2-5; TRBD2 matches 11 bases. CDR1 and CDR2 from the germline V gene are SGHRS and YFSETQ. This CDR3 is 14 amino acids long. The ends lost 4 bases at V and 5 bases at J; junction bases unmatched: 4. CDR3 loop: CASSTTSGAETQYF. The CDR3 DNA is TGCGCCAGCAGCACGACTAGCGGGGCCGAGACCCAGTACTTC.

The V gene is TRBV14, the J gene TRBJ2-5; a possible D gene is TRBD2 (6 bases). Germline V CDR1 and CDR2: SGHDN, FVKESK. The CDR3 covers 18 residues. Trimming cost V 1 base and J 2 bases, with 20 bases left between them. The CDR3 loop is CASSQVRSRSRGQETQYF. The CDR3 DNA is TGTGCCAGCAGCCAAGTCCGTAGTAGGAGTCGGGGGCAAGAGACCCAGTACTTC.

This chain joins TRBV3-1 (or the pseudogene TRBV3-2) and TRBJ2-1, with a possible D match to TRBD1 (5 bases). The V and J ends lost 3 bases and 7 bases respectively, with 19 bases between them. Germline loops: CDR1 LGHDT, CDR2 YNNKEL (reference sequence). The CDR3 has 16 amino acids. DNA of the CDR3: TGTGCCAGCAGCCATCTCCTGGGCAGGGAAAGGAATGAGCAGTTCTTC. Amino acids: CASSHLLGRERNEQFF.

The CDR3 coding sequence is TGCGCCAGCAGCTTGGCCCCTGGGGGACAAGAGACCCAGTACTTC. Protein sequence: CASSLAPGGQETQYF. V and J are TRBV5-1 and TRBJ2-5; D possibly matches TRBD1 or TRBD2 (5 bases each). Between the trimmed V and J ends, which lost 0 bases and 2 bases, there was a span of 11 bases. CDR1 SGHRS and CDR2 YFSETQ come from the germline V gene. The CDR3 length is 15 residues.

This sequence joins TRBV28 and TRBJ2-1, with TRBD2 identical over 15 bases. V was clipped by 4 bases and J by 9 bases; unmatched bases: 1. The CDR3 length is 14 residues. Germline V gene data show CDR1 as MDHEN and CDR2 as SYDVKM. CDR3 loop: CASSSGLAGGEQFF. CDR3 DNA: TGTGCCAGCAGTTCGGGACTAGCGGGGGGTGAGCAGTTCTTC.

V usage is TRBV6-2 or TRBV6-3 and J usage is TRBJ2-7; no definite D call. This CDR3 spans 13 amino acids. Germline lookup yields CDR1 MNHEY and CDR2 SVGEGT. With 4 bases removed from V and 0 bases from J, the gap between germline ends came to 7 bases. In DNA, the CDR3 is TGTGCCAGCAGTTCTCAGAGCTCCTACGAGCAGTACGTC. Amino acid sequence: CASSSQSSYEQYV.

With respect to this clone: The same CDR3 arises from other DNA sequences in this sample as well. The DNA of the CDR3 is TGTGCCAGCTCACCTCAGGGGCCTGGGGCCAACGTCCTGACTTTC. Amino acids: CASSPQGPGANVLTF. This sequence joins TRBV18 and TRBJ2-6; tentative D call: TRBD1 (6 bases). The CDR3 runs 15 residues. CDR1 is KGHSH, CDR2 LQKENI, per germline. Trimming left V 3 bases short and J 2 bases short, with 8 bases between.

With regard to this clone: In the same sample, other DNA sequences code for this CDR3. J is TRBJ2-5 and V is TRBV5-1, with D possibly matching TRBD2 (6 bases). With 4 bases removed from V and 2 bases from J, the gap between germline ends came to 18 bases. Germline assignment: CDR1 SGHRS and CDR2 YFSETQ. CDR3 size: 16 residues. CDR3 coding DNA: TGCGCCAGCAGCCTAGGACGGGGACTGGCTCAAGAGACCCAGTACTTC. The encoded protein is CASSLGRGLAQETQYF.

The V gene is TRBV10-3, the J gene TRBJ2-7; a possible D gene is TRBD1 (6 bases). The V end was cut by 3 bases, the J end by 1 base, with 10 bases between. The CDR3 extends over 14 amino acids. The V gene's germline CDR1 is ENHRY and CDR2 SYGVKD. The CDR3 reads CAISERGQSYEQYV. The DNA of the CDR3 is TGTGCCATCAGTGAAAGAGGACAGTCCTACGAGCAGTACGTC.

This rearrangement joins TRBV5-1 to TRBJ2-1, with 8 nucleotides matching TRBD2. The V segment lost 0 bases and the J segment 3 bases; nucleotides outside the gene matches: 5. Germline-derived CDR1 and CDR2 are SGHRS and YFSETQ. The CDR3 runs to 16 residues. The CDR3 protein is CASSLGGSGGYNEQFF. As DNA, the CDR3 is TGCGCCAGCAGCTTGGGGGGGAGCGGGGGCTACAATGAGCAGTTCTTC.

The chain combines TRBV30 with TRBJ2-3; TRBD2 aligns across 8 bases. Germline lookup yields CDR1 GTSNPN and CDR2 SVGIG (reference sequence). The CDR3 has 13 residues. This CDR3 reads CAREVQGTDTQYF. The CDR3 DNA is TGTGCGCGGGAGGTACAGGGAACAGATACGCAGTATTTT.

The DNA of the CDR3 is TGTGCCAGCACCACTAGCGGGGGGGCAACAGATACGCAGTATTTT. This codes for CASTTSGGATDTQYF. The gene calls are TRBV28 and TRBJ2-3; TRBD2 agrees at 13 bases. The CDR3 contains 15 residues. CDR1 is MDHEN and CDR2 is SYDVKM in the germline V gene. V lost 7 bases and J lost 3; bases outside the gene matches: 4. Drawing the rest from reference TRBV28 and TRBJ2-3, the complete variable domain is DVKVTQSSRYLVKRTGEKVFLECVQDMDHENMFWYRQDPGLGLRLIYFSYDVKMKEKGDIPEGYSVSREKKERFSLILESASTNQTSMYLCASTTSGGATDTQYFGPGTRLTVL.